This paragraph reports one T cell receptor beta chain. The data were taken from a study of OX40 agonist ivuxolimab in advanced cancers. Germline V gene sequence: CDR1 SEHNR, CDR2 FQNEAQ (reference sequence). This CDR3 comprises 14 residues. V was trimmed by 5 bases and J by 5 bases, leaving 13 bases between them. The assay was immunoSEQ multiplex PCR, and TCRdb's table has in-frame clones only and misses some. The table lists about 79,000 clones, around 92% of them singletons. This TCR was sampled from an adult with an advanced solid tumor such as melanoma, head and neck, liver or kidney cancer. The chain uses TRBV7-9 and TRBJ1-5; the D gene is possibly TRBD1 (5 bases). The sequencing here drew on CD4+ or CD8+ T cells sorted from blood, taken in a trial of the OX40 agonist ivuxolimab. The CDR3 DNA reads TGTGCCAGCAGCCGGGGGGTCCGGGATCAGCCCCAGCATTTT. Its protein is CASSRGVRDQPQHF.